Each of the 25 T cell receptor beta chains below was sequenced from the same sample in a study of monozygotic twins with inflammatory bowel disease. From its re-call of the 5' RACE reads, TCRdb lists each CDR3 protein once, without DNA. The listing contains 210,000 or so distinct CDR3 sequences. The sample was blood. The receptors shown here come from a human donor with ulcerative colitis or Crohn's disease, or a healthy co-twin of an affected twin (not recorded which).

The CDR3 is CSARDREGTQYF. V is TRBV20-1 and J is TRBJ2-5. This CDR3 comprises 12 residues. CDR1 is DFQATT, CDR2 SNEGSKA, per germline (reference sequence).

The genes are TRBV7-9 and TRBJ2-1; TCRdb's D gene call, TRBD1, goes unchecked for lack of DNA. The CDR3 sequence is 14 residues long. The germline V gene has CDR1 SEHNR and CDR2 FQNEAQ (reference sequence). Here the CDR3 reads CASSPDSRGDEQFF. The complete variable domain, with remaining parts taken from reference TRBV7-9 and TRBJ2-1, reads DTGVSQNPRHKITKRGQNVTFRCDPISEHNRLYWYRQTLGQGPEFLTYFQNEAQLEKSRLLSDRFSAERPKGSFSTLEIQRTEQGDSAMYLCASSPDSRGDEQFFGPGTRLTVL.

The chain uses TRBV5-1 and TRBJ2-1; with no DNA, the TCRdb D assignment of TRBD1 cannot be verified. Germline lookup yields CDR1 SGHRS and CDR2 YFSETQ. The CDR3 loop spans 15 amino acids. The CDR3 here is CASSLDRKGNNEQFF.

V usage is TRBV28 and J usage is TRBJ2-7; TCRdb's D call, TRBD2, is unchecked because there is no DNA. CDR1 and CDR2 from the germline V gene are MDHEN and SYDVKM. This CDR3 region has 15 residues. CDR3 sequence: CASSPPGPRKYEQYF.

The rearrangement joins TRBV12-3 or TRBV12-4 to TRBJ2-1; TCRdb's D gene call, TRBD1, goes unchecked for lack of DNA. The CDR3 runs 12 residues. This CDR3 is CASSPRVNEQFF.

CDR3 in amino acids: CSVDGAHSYNEQFF. J is TRBJ2-1 and V is TRBV29-1; TCRdb names TRBD1, which stays unverified in the absence of DNA. CDR1 is SQVTM and CDR2 is ANQGSEA in the germline V gene. This CDR3 is 14 amino acids long.

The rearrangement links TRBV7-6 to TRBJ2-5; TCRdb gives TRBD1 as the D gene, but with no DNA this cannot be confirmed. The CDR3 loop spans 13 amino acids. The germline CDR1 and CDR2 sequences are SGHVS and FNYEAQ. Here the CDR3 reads CASSLPGSETQYF. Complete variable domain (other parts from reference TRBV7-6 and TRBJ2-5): GAGVSQSPRYKVTKRGQDVALRCDPISGHVSLYWYRQALGQGPEFLTYFNYEAQQDKSGLPNDRFSAERPEGSISTLTIQRTEQRDSAMYRCASSLPGSETQYFGPGTRLLVL.

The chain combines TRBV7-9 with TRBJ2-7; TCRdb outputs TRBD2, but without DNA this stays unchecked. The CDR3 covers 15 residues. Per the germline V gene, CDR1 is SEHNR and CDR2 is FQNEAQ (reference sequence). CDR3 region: CASSPLRVQPYEQYF.

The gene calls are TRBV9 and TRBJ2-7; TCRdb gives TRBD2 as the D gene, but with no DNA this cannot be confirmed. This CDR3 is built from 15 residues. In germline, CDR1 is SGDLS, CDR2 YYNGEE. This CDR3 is CASSPEEAAPYEQYF.

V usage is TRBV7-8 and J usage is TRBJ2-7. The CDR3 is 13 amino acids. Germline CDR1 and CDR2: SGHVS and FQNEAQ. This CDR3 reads CASSLVSSYEQYF. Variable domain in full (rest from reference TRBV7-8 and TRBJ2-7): GAGVSQSPRYKVAKRGQDVALRCDPISGHVSLFWYQQALGQGPEFLTYFQNEAQLDKSGLPSDRFFAERPEGSVSTLKIQRTQQEDSAVYLCASSLVSSYEQYFGPGTRLTVT.

CDR3 residues: CSARFGLARNEQFF. The chain joins TRBV20-1 to TRBJ2-1; the D call of TRBD2 rests on TCRdb alone, since no DNA is present to check it. This CDR3 contains 14 residues. Germline CDR1 and CDR2: DFQATT and SNEGSKA (reference sequence).

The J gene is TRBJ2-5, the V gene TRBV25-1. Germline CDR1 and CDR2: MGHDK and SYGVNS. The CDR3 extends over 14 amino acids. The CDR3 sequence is CASSDTGIQETQYF.

CDR3: CAWSEGTGELFF. The V gene is TRBV30, the J gene TRBJ2-2. Germline CDR1 and CDR2: GTSNPN and SVGIG (reference sequence). The CDR3 totals 12 residues. Complete variable domain (other parts from reference TRBV30 and TRBJ2-2): SQTIHQWPATLVQPVGSPLSLECTVEGTSNPNLYWYRQAAGRGLQLLFYSVGIGQISSEVPQNLSASRPQDRQFILSSKKLLLSDSGFYLCAWSEGTGELFFGEGSRLTVL.

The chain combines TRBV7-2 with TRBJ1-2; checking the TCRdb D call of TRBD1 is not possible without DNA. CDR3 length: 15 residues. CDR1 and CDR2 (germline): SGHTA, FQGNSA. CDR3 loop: CASSLDYRGNYGYTF.

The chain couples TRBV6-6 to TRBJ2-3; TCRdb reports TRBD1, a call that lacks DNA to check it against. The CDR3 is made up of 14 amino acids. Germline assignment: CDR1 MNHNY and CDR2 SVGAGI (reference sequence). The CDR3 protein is CASRLSRVTDTQYF.

The CDR3 is CASSEGDSHQPQHF. The chain couples TRBV6-1 to TRBJ1-5; TCRdb names TRBD1, which stays unverified in the absence of DNA. The CDR3 covers 14 residues. The germline gives CDR1 MNHNS, CDR2 SASEGT.

This chain's CDR3 is CASSSNPSGGTNEQFF. This chain joins TRBV5-1 and TRBJ2-1; the D call from TCRdb, TRBD2, cannot be confirmed without DNA. The germline V gene has CDR1 SGHRS and CDR2 YFSETQ. The CDR3 totals 16 residues.

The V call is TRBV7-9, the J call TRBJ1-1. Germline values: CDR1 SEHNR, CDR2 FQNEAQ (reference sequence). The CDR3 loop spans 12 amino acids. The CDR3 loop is CASSLGSTEAFF.

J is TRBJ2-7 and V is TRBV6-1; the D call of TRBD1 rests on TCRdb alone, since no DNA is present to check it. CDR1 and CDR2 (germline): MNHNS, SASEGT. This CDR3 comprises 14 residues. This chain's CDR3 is CASTPGHISYEQYF.

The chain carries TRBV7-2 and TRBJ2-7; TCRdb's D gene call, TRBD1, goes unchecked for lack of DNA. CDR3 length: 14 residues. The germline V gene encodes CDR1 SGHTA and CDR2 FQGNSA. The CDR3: CASSPTGPTYEQYF.

The CDR3 protein is CVSSRSGAAWNSPLHF. The chain is built from TRBV3-1 and TRBJ1-6; TCRdb lists TRBD1, though no DNA is available to test this call. Germline lookup yields CDR1 LGHDT and CDR2 YNNKEL (reference sequence). This CDR3 spans 16 amino acids.

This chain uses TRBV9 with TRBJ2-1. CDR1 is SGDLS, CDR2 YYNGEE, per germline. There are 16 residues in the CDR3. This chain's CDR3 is CASSVEAHRIYNEQFF.

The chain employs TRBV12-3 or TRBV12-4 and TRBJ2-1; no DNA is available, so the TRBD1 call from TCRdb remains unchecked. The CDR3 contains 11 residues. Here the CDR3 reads CASTQGTRQFF.

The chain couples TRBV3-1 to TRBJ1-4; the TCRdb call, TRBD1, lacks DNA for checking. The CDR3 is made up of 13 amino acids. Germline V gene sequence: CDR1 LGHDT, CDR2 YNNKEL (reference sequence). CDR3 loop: CASSLSTDEKLFF.

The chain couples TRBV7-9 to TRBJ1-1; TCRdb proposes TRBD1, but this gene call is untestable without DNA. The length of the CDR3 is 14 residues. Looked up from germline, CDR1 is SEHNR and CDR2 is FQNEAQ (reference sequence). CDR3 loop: CASSFQGTNTEVFF.